Presented here are 23 T cell receptor beta chains from one specimen sequenced in a study of PD-1 blockade in mismatch repair-deficient tumors. Sequencing used immunoSEQ multiplex PCR; TCRdb keeps in-frame clones, though not all of them. The sample carries more than 20,000 clones, approximately 85% recorded once. This specimen was peripheral blood, taken 2 weeks after starting pembrolizumab. These receptors came from an adult with mismatch repair-deficient cancer.

By share, this clone ranks as medium-sized (0.01 to 0.1%). Other DNA sequences in this specimen translate into the identical CDR3. V usage is TRBV28 and J usage is TRBJ2-4; 7 bases line up with TRBD2. The CDR3 totals 15 residues. V dropped 5 bases and J dropped 1; count of bases not matched to a gene: 5. CDR1 MDHEN and CDR2 SYDVKM come from the germline V gene. The chain's CDR3 is CASSPWEGAKNIQYF. As DNA, the CDR3 is TGTGCCAGCAGTCCCTGGGAGGGGGCCAAAAACATTCAGTACTTC.

The gene calls are TRBV10-2 and TRBJ2-7, with D uncertain. Germline V gives CDR1 WSHSY, CDR2 SAAADI. V lost 1 base and J lost 2, with 9 bases in between. The CDR3 is 14 residues long. The chain's CDR3 is CASSELPKTYEQYF. DNA for the CDR3: TGCGCCAGCAGTGAGTTGCCCAAAACCTACGAGCAGTACTTC.

The chain carries TRBV27 and TRBJ2-5; D assignment may be TRBD1 or TRBD2 (5 bases each). The length of the CDR3 is 12 residues. V lost 6 bases and J 10 bases, leaving 15 bases between the germline ends. The V gene's germline CDR1 is MNHEY and CDR2 SMNVEV (reference sequence). CDR3 region: CASSRGPRDQYF. The CDR3 DNA reads TGTGCCAGCAGCCGGGGACCAAGAGACCAGTACTTC.

The chain combines TRBV18 with TRBJ1-1, with D perhaps matching TRBD1 (5 bases). The germline V and J ends were trimmed by 3 bases and 1 base, with 9 bases remaining between them. Germline CDR1 is KGHSH and CDR2 is LQKENI. The CDR3 has 14 amino acids. The CDR3 DNA is TGTGCCAGCTCACCGCCCACAGGGAACACTGAAGCTTTCTTT. Its protein product is CASSPPTGNTEAFF.

The chain couples TRBV6-5 to TRBJ2-7, with D perhaps TRBD1 (6 bases). With 5 bases removed from V and 0 bases from J, the gap between germline ends came to 11 bases. This CDR3 spans 14 amino acids. CDR1 and CDR2 from the germline V gene are MNHEY and SVGAGI. The CDR3 bases are TGTGCCAGCAGTACAGGACAGATCTCCTACGAGCAGTACTTC. Protein sequence: CASSTGQISYEQYF.

In nucleotides, the CDR3 is TGCGCCAGCAGTGCGGACAATGAGCAGTTCTTC. Amino acid sequence: CASSADNEQFF. This chain connects TRBV10-2 to TRBJ2-1; D is unresolved. Germline V gene data show CDR1 as WSHSY and CDR2 as SAAADI. Trimming took 4 bases from V and 5 from J, leaving 3 bases between them. The CDR3 runs 11 residues.

As for this clone: The same CDR3 arises from other DNA sequences in this sample as well. This sequence joins TRBV19 and TRBJ2-2, with 12 bases fitting TRBD2. V shed 3 bases, J shed 4 bases, and the junction held 6 bases outside the gene matches. This CDR3 contains 17 residues. Germline assignment: CDR1 LNHDA and CDR2 SQIVND (reference sequence). The CDR3, as DNA: TGTGCCAGTAGTATGGGATCACTAGCGGGAGGCACCGGGGAGCTGTTTTTT. Encoded protein: CASSMGSLAGGTGELFF.

The J gene is TRBJ1-3, the V gene TRBV19; a possible D gene is TRBD1 (5 bases). Per the germline V gene, CDR1 is LNHDA and CDR2 is SQIVND (reference sequence). The V end was cut by 6 bases, the J end by 0 bases, with 18 bases between. This CDR3 is 17 amino acids long. The CDR3 region has the DNA TGTGCCAGTAGCATAATCAAGGGGCCGTACTCTGGAAACACCATATATTTT. Its translation is CASSIIKGPYSGNTIYF. The variable domain in full, completed from reference TRBV19 and TRBJ1-3, reads DGGITQSPKYLFRKEGQNVTLSCEQNLNHDAMYWYRQDPGQGLRLIYYSQIVNDFQKGDIAEGYSVSREKKESFPLTVTSAQKNPTAFYLCASSIIKGPYSGNTIYFGEGSWLTVV.

The genes are TRBV11-1 and TRBJ1-1, with TRBD1 matching over 9 bases. With V trimmed by 5 bases and J by 11 bases, 15 bases remained unmatched. The CDR3 loop spans 15 amino acids. In germline, CDR1 is SGHAT, CDR2 FQDESV (reference sequence). The CDR3 reads CASSIDPGQGFGAFF. The CDR3 nucleotides read TGTGCCAGCAGCATAGATCCGGGACAGGGCTTTGGGGCTTTCTTT.

This chain links TRBV5-4 with TRBJ1-2, with TRBD1 identical over 8 bases. This CDR3 has 15 residues. Trimming took 0 bases from V and 6 from J; bases not matched to a gene: 7. Looked up from germline, CDR1 is SGHNT and CDR2 is YYREEE (reference sequence). This CDR3 reads CASSLDLTGVDGYTF. The DNA of the CDR3 is TGTGCCAGCAGCTTGGACCTGACAGGGGTGGATGGCTACACCTTC.

The V call is TRBV7-2, the J call TRBJ2-7; unclear D gene. V lost 4 bases and J 0 bases, leaving 10 bases between the germline ends. The CDR3 totals 14 residues. Germline V CDR1 and CDR2: SGHTA, FQGNSA. The CDR3 DNA reads as TGTGCCAGCAGCTCCACGGATACCTCCTACGAGCAGTACTTC. It yields the protein CASSSTDTSYEQYF.

A single count supports this clone. The CDR3 DNA reads TGTGCCAGCAGCTTGGGAGGGGATCAGCCCCAGCATTTT. Translation: CASSLGGDQPQHF. This chain uses TRBV5-6 with TRBJ1-5; TRBD1 might be the D (5 bases). Germline assignment: CDR1 SGHDT and CDR2 YYEEEE. The CDR3 sequence is 13 residues long. The germline V and J ends were trimmed by 0 bases and 5 bases, with 6 bases remaining between them.

The gene calls are TRBV29-1 and TRBJ2-3; D uncertain. Trimming pared 4 bases from V and 0 bases from J, leaving 14 bases between. Germline-derived CDR1 and CDR2 are SQVTM and ANQGSEA. The CDR3 is 15 amino acids. The CDR3 is CSVAEHSISTDTQYF. The CDR3 nucleotides are TGCAGCGTTGCTGAACACAGCATCAGCACAGATACGCAGTATTTT.

This clone has a handful of counts. The V gene is TRBV9, the J gene TRBJ1-4, with TRBD1 identical over 10 bases. Germline lookup yields CDR1 SGDLS and CDR2 YYNGEE. The trim removed 3 bases at V and 7 bases at J, leaving 3 bases unmatched. The CDR3 has 14 amino acids. The CDR3 DNA follows: TGTGCCAGCAGCGATGGGACAGGGGCTGAAAAACTGTTTTTT. Its protein is CASSDGTGAEKLFF.

This sequence joins TRBV23-1 and TRBJ1-1; D remains ambiguous. TRBV23-1 is treated as an ORF (open reading frame) with a function not yet certain. CDR3 size: 15 residues. V lost 1 base, J lost 3 bases, and 12 bases lay in between. Written as DNA, the CDR3 is TGCGCCAGCAGTCAATATGGAGGTAAGGACACTGAAGCTTTCTTT. This codes for CASSQYGGKDTEAFF.

This clone has a single count. The rearrangement uses TRBV6-4 and TRBJ1-2, with 8 bases fitting TRBD1. This CDR3 region has 13 residues. V was clipped by 6 bases and J by 8 bases; unmatched bases: 8. Germline V gives CDR1 MRHNA, CDR2 SNTAGT. The CDR3: CASSKDRATGYTF. The CDR3, as DNA: TGTGCCAGCAGCAAGGACAGGGCGACGGGCTACACCTTC.

V gene TRBV2 combines with J gene TRBJ1-1, with D unclear. In germline, CDR1 is SNHLY, CDR2 FYNNEI. Trimming shortened V by 3 bases and J by 5 bases, and 13 bases separated the two germline ends. This CDR3 spans 14 amino acids. In DNA, the CDR3 is TGTGCCAGCAGTGATCGAGGGATCAGGACTGAAGCTTTCTTT. Residues: CASSDRGIRTEAFF.

The rearrangement links TRBV19 to TRBJ1-1; TRBD1 might be the D (6 bases). Trimming removed 8 bases from V and 0 bases from J, with 10 bases in between. CDR1 and CDR2 (germline): LNHDA, SQIVND (reference sequence). This CDR3 region has 13 residues. The CDR3, as DNA: TGTGCCAGTGAAGGACAGATGAACACTGAAGCTTTCTTT. Encoded protein: CASEGQMNTEAFF. Complete variable domain (other parts from reference TRBV19 and TRBJ1-1): DGGITQSPKYLFRKEGQNVTLSCEQNLNHDAMYWYRQDPGQGLRLIYYSQIVNDFQKGDIAEGYSVSREKKESFPLTVTSAQKNPTAFYLCASEGQMNTEAFFGQGTRLTVV.

The V gene is TRBV4-3, the J gene TRBJ2-7, with D tentatively TRBD1 (6 bases). This CDR3 region has 14 residues. Germline-derived CDR1 and CDR2 are LGHNA and YSLEER. Trimming cost V 3 bases and J 2 bases, with 11 bases left between them. The CDR3 region is CASSHGRGTYEQYF. DNA for the CDR3: TGCGCCAGCAGCCACGGCAGGGGAACCTACGAGCAGTACTTC.

This chain connects TRBV4-1 to TRBJ2-7; the match to TRBD2 covers 10 bases. The V segment lost 5 bases and the J segment 3 bases; nucleotides outside the gene matches: 7. The CDR3 runs 15 residues. Germline lookup yields CDR1 MGHRA and CDR2 YSYEKL. CDR3 nucleotide sequence: TGCGCCAGCAGCTACACTAGCGGGGCCCTCTACGAGCAGTACTTC. Its protein product is CASSYTSGALYEQYF.

The V gene is TRBV5-4, the J gene TRBJ2-3, with 8 bases that match TRBD2. V was clipped by 2 bases and J by 3 bases; unmatched bases: 8. CDR1 is SGHNT, CDR2 YYREEE, per germline (reference sequence). The CDR3 is made up of 16 amino acids. In nucleotides, the CDR3 is TGTGCCAGCAGCTTACCCCTCGGCGGGAGGACAGATACGCAGTATTTT. Protein: CASSLPLGGRTDTQYF.

The rearrangement joins TRBV28 to TRBJ1-2; no clear D. Looked up from germline, CDR1 is MDHEN and CDR2 is SYDVKM. This CDR3 has 13 amino acids. With 5 bases removed from V and 7 bases from J, the gap between germline ends came to 14 bases. The CDR3 is CASSIPQRGGYTF. The DNA of the CDR3 is TGTGCCAGCAGTATTCCGCAGCGGGGTGGCTACACCTTC.

V is TRBV10-3 and J is TRBJ2-7; D is possibly TRBD1 or TRBD2 (5 bases each). This CDR3 has 12 amino acids. V was trimmed by 10 bases and J by 4 bases, leaving 14 bases between them. Germline lookup yields CDR1 ENHRY and CDR2 SYGVKD. The CDR3 DNA reads TGTGCCACCCGGGACCCGGAGTACGAGCAGTACTTC. This sequence encodes CATRDPEYEQYF.